The rows below give T cell receptor beta chains drawn from one sample of a study of beta chain features in type 1 diabetes. Data came from immunoSEQ multiplex PCR; TCRdb stores just in-frame clones and leaves some out. The sample lists 250,000 to 350,000 clones; 12% to 15% were seen once. Source material: central memory CD4+ T cells from blood. These receptors were obtained from a man aged 30-40 years in good health. The CDR3 runs from the conserved cysteine through the conserved F or W. The order of the fields is clone size, J gene, D gene, V gene, CDR3 protein, CDR3 DNA. D genes are given only for firm matches. A row's size may be missing; if present it is once, few, many or a size class.

>NA|TRBJ2-3|NA|TRBV9
CASSPQARGADTQYF
TGTGCCAGCAGCCCCCAGGCCAGGGGGGCAGATACGCAGTATTTT
>NA|TRBJ2-2|NA|TRBV2
CASSVGSQTGELFF
TGTGCCAGCAGTGTTGGCAGCCAAACCGGGGAGCTGTTTTTT
>NA|TRBJ1-5|NA|TRBV7-2
CASNREQGPRQPQHF
TGTGCCAGCAACCGAGAACAGGGTCCGAGACAGCCCCAGCATTTT
>NA|TRBJ2-1|TRBD2|TRBV6-1
CASRTGTSYPEQFF
TGTGCCAGCCGTACCGGGACTAGCTATCCAGAGCAGTTCTTC
>NA|TRBJ1-2|TRBD1|TRBV6-5
CASRPPGQIYGYTF
TGTGCCAGCAGACCACCGGGACAGATCTATGGCTACACCTTC
>many|TRBJ2-1|TRBD2|TRBV4-3
CASSQASGMFEQFF
TGCGCCAGCAGCCAAGCGAGCGGGATGTTTGAGCAGTTCTTC
>NA|TRBJ2-5|TRBD1|TRBV5-1
CASTSRTGGGETQYF
TGCGCCAGCACCTCCCGTACAGGGGGCGGGGAGACCCAGTACTTC
>few|TRBJ2-7|NA|TRBV5-6
CASSLRMGVGEQYF
TGTGCCAGCAGCTTGAGAATGGGAGTCGGCGAGCAGTACTTC
>NA|TRBJ1-1|TRBD1|TRBV9
CASSTEGGPEAFF
TGTGCCAGCAGCACAGAAGGGGGCCCTGAAGCTTTCTTT
>many|TRBJ1-5|NA|TRBV5-4
CASSPGPAEHQPQHF
TGTGCCAGCAGCCCGGGACCCGCGGAGCATCAGCCCCAGCATTTT
>few|TRBJ2-5|TRBD2|TRBV7-2
CASSLRPSGGKWYF
TGTGCCAGCAGCTTAAGGCCTAGCGGGGGGAAATGGTACTTC
>NA|TRBJ2-3|NA|TRBV29-1
CSAPDRFADTQYF
TGCAGCGCCCCCGACAGGTTCGCAGATACGCAGTATTTT
>NA|TRBJ1-3|NA|TRBV25-1
CASSPQSNTIYF
TGTGCCAGCAGTCCACAGTCAAACACCATATATTTT
>few|TRBJ2-1|TRBD2|TRBV11-2
CASSWIAGGLNEQFF
TGTGCCAGCAGCTGGATAGCGGGGGGGTTGAATGAGCAGTTCTTC
>few|TRBJ2-2|TRBD2|TRBV5-1
CASSWGLITSGEINTGELFF
TGCGCCAGCAGTTGGGGACTCATTACTAGCGGAGAAATCAACACCGGGGAGCTGTTTTTT
>NA|TRBJ2-5|TRBD1|TRBV7-9
CASSTDRGETQYF
TGTGCCAGCAGCACGGACAGGGGAGAGACCCAGTACTTC
>few|TRBJ2-2|NA|TRBV7-9
CASSLGTQGSGELFF
TGTGCCAGCAGCTTAGGAACTCAGGGGTCCGGGGAGCTGTTTTTT
>NA|TRBJ2-7|NA|TRBV4-1
CASSQERSGRSALPYEQYF
TGCGCCAGCAGCCAGGAAAGGAGCGGGCGGTCGGCTTTACCTTACGAGCAGTACTTC
>few|TRBJ2-5|NA|TRBV30
CAWNMGPEETQYF
TGTGCCTGGAACATGGGACCTGAGGAGACCCAGTACTTC
>NA|TRBJ1-1|TRBD1|TRBV7-9
CASSQGQRFLEAFF
TGTGCCAGCAGCCAGGGACAGAGATTTTTAGAAGCTTTCTTT
>NA|TRBJ1-6|NA|TRBV9
CASSVGHSPLHF
TGTGCCAGCAGCGTAGGGCATTCACCCCTCCACTTT
>NA|TRBJ2-3|NA|TRBV4-3
CASSHQITDTQYF
TGCGCCAGCAGCCATCAGATTACAGATACGCAGTATTTT
>few|TRBJ2-5|TRBD1|TRBV5-4
CASSLTGGGETQYF
TGTGCCAGCAGCTTAACAGGGGGCGGAGAGACCCAGTACTTC
>many|TRBJ1-3|NA|TRBV21-1
CASSKERKNTIYF
TGTGCCAGCAGCAAAGAGAGAAAAAACACCATATATTTT
>NA|TRBJ2-2|NA|TRBV5-4
CASSSYTNTGELFF
TGTGCCAGCAGCTCATATACGAACACCGGGGAGCTGTTTTTT
>few|TRBJ2-3|TRBD1|TRBV19
CASSISRTGVTDTQYF
TGTGCCAGTAGTATTTCCCGGACAGGGGTCACAGATACGCAGTATTTT
>NA|TRBJ1-2|NA|TRBV5-1
CASSPMISDYGYTF
TGCGCCAGCAGCCCGATGATCTCGGACTATGGCTACACCTTC
>many|TRBJ2-1|NA|TRBV19
CASSNPGDGRRHEQFF
TGTGCCAGTAGTAACCCCGGAGACGGGAGACGCCATGAGCAGTTCTTC
>few|TRBJ2-1|TRBD1|TRBV11-1
CATTTGAYSSYNEQFF
TGTGCCACCACGACAGGGGCGTACAGCTCCTACAATGAGCAGTTCTTC
>few|TRBJ1-2|NA|TRBV7-9
CASSLARDYGYTF
TGTGCCAGCAGCTTAGCTAGGGACTATGGCTACACCTTC
>NA|TRBJ2-1|NA|TRBV4-1
CASSHGTYNEQFF
TGCGCCAGCAGCCACGGGACTTACAATGAGCAGTTCTTC
>NA|TRBJ2-5|TRBD1|TRBV7-2
CASSLSQGIQETQYF
TGTGCCAGCAGCTTGTCACAGGGGATCCAAGAGACCCAGTACTTC
>NA|TRBJ2-1|NA|TRBV2
CASSVRGGSYNEQFF
TGTGCCAGCAGCGTCAGGGGCGGCTCCTACAATGAGCAGTTCTTC
>few|TRBJ1-6|NA|TRBV7-9
CASSLEGNSPLHF
TGTGCCAGCAGCTTAGAGGGGAATTCACCCCTCCACTTT
>NA|TRBJ2-1|NA|TRBV5-6
CASSLPDGEQFF
TGTGCCAGCAGCTTGCCAGACGGGGAGCAGTTCTTC
>many|TRBJ2-1|NA|TRBV14
CASSSKTRYNEQFF
TGTGCCAGCAGCTCGAAAACTAGATACAATGAGCAGTTCTTC
>NA|TRBJ2-3|NA|TRBV6-1
CASSKGIGLSTDTQYF
TGTGCCAGCAGTAAAGGAATTGGACTTAGCACAGATACGCAGTATTTT